These T cell receptor beta chains were read from a single sample in a study of T cells in Graves' hyperthyroidism and ophthalmopathy. TCRdb reprocessed the multiplex PCR reads via MiXCR and lists one record per CDR3 protein. Of hundreds of thousands of distinct CDR3 sequences detected, approximately 15% appear once; the ten largest clones hold 3.5% to 4.5%. Input material: blood. These receptors came from a woman in her 40s with Graves' ophthalmopathy. Both conserved end residues are part of each CDR3. Each record gives: D gene, V gene, clone size, J gene, CDR3 protein, CDR3 DNA. D genes are given only for firm matches. Part of the rows lack a size; the others show once, few, many or a class for expanded clones.

.	TRBV4-1	.	TRBJ1-1	CASSQGGISGNTEAFF	TGCGCCAGCAGCCAAGGGGGCATTTCCGGGAACACTGAAGCTTTCTTT
.	TRBV3-1	.	TRBJ2-7	CNPPQRRSGEQYF	TGTAACCCTCCTCAGCGGCGAAGCGGCGAGCAGTACTTC
.	TRBV28	few	TRBJ1-2	CASRLPDGNYGYTF	TGTGCCAGCAGGCTCCCAGACGGTAACTATGGCTACACCTTC
TRBD1	TRBV2	.	TRBJ2-7	CASIRDRGDTYEQYF	TGTGCCAGCATCCGGGACAGGGGCGATACCTACGAGCAGTACTTC
TRBD1	TRBV12-3/TRBV12-4	many	TRBJ2-7	CASSFGDRAYEQYF	TGTGCCAGCAGTTTTGGGGACAGGGCCTACGAGCAGTACTTC
TRBD2	TRBV6-2/TRBV6-3	once	TRBJ2-7	CASSDGAGGGGYEQYF	TGTGCCAGCAGTGACGGGGCGGGAGGGGGCGGCTACGAGCAGTACTTC
.	TRBV12-5	.	TRBJ1-1	CASGPGDRAFF	TGTGCTAGTGGTCCGGGGGACCGGGCTTTCTTT
TRBD2	TRBV30	few	TRBJ2-2	CALGREGQAGELFF	TGTGCCCTCGGGCGGGAGGGCCAGGCCGGGGAGCTGTTTTTT
.	TRBV20-1	many	TRBJ2-5	CSARDRVGETQYF	TGCAGTGCTAGAGATCGGGTGGGAGAGACCCAGTACTTC
.	TRBV7-9	many	TRBJ1-2	CASSLIPGDGYTF	TGTGCCAGCAGCTTAATCCCAGGGGATGGCTACACCTTC
.	TRBV28	many	TRBJ2-7	CARQTSSYEQYF	TGTGCCCGACAGACCAGCTCCTACGAGCAGTACTTC
.	TRBV11-2	.	TRBJ1-1	CASSPRGVFTEAFF	TGTGCCAGCAGCCCCCGGGGGGTATTCACTGAAGCTTTCTTT
.	TRBV6-2/TRBV6-3	many	TRBJ2-2	CASSYSQAYTGELFF	TGTGCCAGCAGTTACTCACAGGCTTACACCGGGGAGCTGTTTTTT
.	TRBV20-1	many	TRBJ2-7	CSASTPGRREQYF	TGCAGTGCTAGTACTCCGGGGAGGAGAGAGCAGTACTTC
.	TRBV2	many	TRBJ1-6	CASSADLYNSPLHF	TGTGCCAGCAGTGCGGACCTTTATAATTCACCCCTCCACTTT
TRBD1	TRBV3-1	many	TRBJ2-7	CASSRRQGVGYEQYF	TGTGCCAGCAGCCGACGACAGGGTGTTGGCTACGAGCAGTACTTC
.	TRBV6-1	many	TRBJ1-2	CASSDRTVNYGYTF	TGTGCCAGCAGTGATAGGACAGTGAACTATGGCTACACCTTC
.	TRBV6-8	.	TRBJ2-7	CASRGPGGSYEQYF	TGTGCCAGCCGCGGCCCTGGCGGATCCTACGAGCAGTACTTC
TRBD2	TRBV7-9	many	TRBJ2-3	CASSLVSGGLDTQYF	TGTGCCAGCAGCTTAGTGTCGGGAGGGCTGGATACGCAGTATTTT
.	TRBV6-1	many	TRBJ1-2	CASRQGPPGGYTF	TGTGCCAGTAGACAAGGTCCCCCGGGTGGCTACACCTTC
.	TRBV15	many	TRBJ2-2	CATSRDNRGGGQDTGELFF	TGTGCCACCAGCAGAGATAACCGGGGAGGAGGACAGGACACCGGGGAGCTGTTTTTT
.	TRBV18	many	TRBJ1-1	CASSPLENTEAFF	TGTGCCAGCTCACCTTTGGAGAACACTGAAGCTTTCTTT
TRBD1	TRBV29-1	many	TRBJ2-7	CSVESGGEQYF	TGCAGCGTTGAATCAGGGGGCGAGCAGTACTTC
TRBD1	TRBV5-1	few	TRBJ1-1	CASSLTGQGLEAFF	TGCGCCAGCAGCTTGACTGGACAGGGACTTGAAGCTTTCTTT
TRBD1	TRBV10-3	many	TRBJ2-5	CATGQPRETQYF	TGTGCCACGGGACAGCCCAGGGAGACCCAGTACTTC
.	TRBV28	.	TRBJ1-2	CASSLSPFYGYTF	TGTGCCAGCAGTTTAAGCCCCTTCTATGGCTACACCTTC
TRBD2	TRBV28	.	TRBJ2-7	CASSLSGREEQYF	TGTGCCAGCAGCCTCAGTGGGAGGGAAGAGCAGTACTTC
.	TRBV19	many	TRBJ2-5	CASSSRDEGETQYF	TGTGCCAGTAGTTCCCGGGACGAGGGAGAGACCCAGTACTTC